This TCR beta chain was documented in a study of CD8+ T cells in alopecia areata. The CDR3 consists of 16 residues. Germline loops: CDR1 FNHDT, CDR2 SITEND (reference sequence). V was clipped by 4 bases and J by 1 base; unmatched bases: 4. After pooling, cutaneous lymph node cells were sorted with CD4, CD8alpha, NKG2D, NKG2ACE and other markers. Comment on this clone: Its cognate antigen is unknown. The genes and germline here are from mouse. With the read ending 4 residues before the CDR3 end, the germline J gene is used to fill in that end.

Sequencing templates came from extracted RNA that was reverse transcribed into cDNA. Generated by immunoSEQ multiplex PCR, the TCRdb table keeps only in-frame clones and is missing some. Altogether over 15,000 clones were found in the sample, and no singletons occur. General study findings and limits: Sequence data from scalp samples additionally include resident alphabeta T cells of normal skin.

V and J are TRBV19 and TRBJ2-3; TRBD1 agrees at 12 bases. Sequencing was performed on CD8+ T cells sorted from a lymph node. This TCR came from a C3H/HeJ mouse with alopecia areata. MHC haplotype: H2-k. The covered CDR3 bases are TGTGCCAGCAGTTTTAGGGACAGGGGGCGTGCAGAA. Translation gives CASSFRDRGRAE. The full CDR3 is CASSFRDRGRAETLYF.